A selection of T cell receptor beta chains follows, all from one sample in a study of blood T cell repertoires in COVID-19. Here immunoSEQ multiplex PCR was the method, and the copy in TCRdb shows in-frame clones only, minus some. The table lists 250,000 to 300,000 clones, about nine tenths of them singletons. Material for sequencing was peripheral blood. The receptor source for this set is a woman in her forties or fifties who had recovered from COVID-19. Both conserved end residues are part of each CDR3. The D gene is left open where the match is weak. Some rows mark clone size as missing; the rest say once, few, many or name a class of expanded clone.

>.|TRBJ1-1|TRBV7-2|many
CASSSIQGLVNTEAFF
TGTGCCAGCAGCTCTATCCAGGGGCTGGTGAACACTGAAGCTTTCTTT
>.|TRBJ2-1|TRBV11-2|.
CASGQGRNNEQFF
TGTGCCAGCGGGCAGGGGAGAAACAATGAGCAGTTCTTC
>TRBD1|TRBJ1-1|TRBV6-5|.
CASRQGNTEAFF
TGTGCCAGCAGACAGGGGAATACTGAAGCTTTCTTT
>TRBD1|TRBJ1-1|TRBV30|.
CAWSVIGFTGDRAEAFF
TGTGCCTGGAGTGTAATTGGTTTTACAGGGGATCGGGCTGAAGCTTTCTTT
>TRBD2|TRBJ2-3|TRBV6-5|.
CASSLSGGADTQYF
TGTGCCAGCAGCCTAAGCGGGGGTGCAGATACGCAGTATTTT
>.|TRBJ2-2|TRBV9|.
CASSPGDTGELFF
TGTGCCAGCAGCCCCGGGGACACCGGGGAGCTGTTTTTT
>.|TRBJ1-2|TRBV5-4|.
CASRPQATHLYGYTF
TGTGCCAGCAGACCACAGGCTACCCACCTCTATGGCTACACCTTC
>.|TRBJ1-6|TRBV9|.
CASSETGLSGSPLHF
TGTGCCAGCAGCGAGACTGGGCTCTCGGGATCACCCCTCCACTTT
>.|TRBJ1-3|TRBV5-6|.
CASSLAGFGNTIYF
TGTGCCAGCAGCTTGGCGGGATTTGGAAACACCATATATTTT
>TRBD2|TRBJ2-1|TRBV9|.
CASSDPSSGNEQFF
TGTGCCAGCAGCGACCCATCTAGCGGGAATGAGCAGTTCTTC
>.|TRBJ1-2|TRBV19|.
CASSTREWYGYTF
TGTGCCAGTAGTACCAGGGAATGGTATGGCTACACCTTC
>.|TRBJ1-2|TRBV7-3|.
CASSLDSNYGYTF
TGTGCCAGCAGCTTAGACAGTAACTATGGCTACACCTTC
>.|TRBJ2-3|TRBV10-3|.
CAISPSVSDTQYF
TGTGCCATCAGTCCTAGCGTATCAGATACGCAGTATTTT
>.|TRBJ2-5|TRBV3-1/TRBV3-2|.
CASSQDLVRAGGGTQYF
TGTGCCAGCAGCCAAGATCTTGTGCGGGCCGGTGGTGGGACCCAGTACTTC
>TRBD2|TRBJ2-3|TRBV9|.
CASSVAVTSADTQYF
TGTGCCAGCAGCGTAGCAGTGACTAGCGCAGATACGCAGTATTTT
>.|TRBJ1-6|TRBV3-1/TRBV3-2|.
CASSQGQEESPLHF
TGTGCCAGCAGCCAAGGTCAGGAGGAATCACCCCTCCACTTT
>TRBD1|TRBJ1-1|TRBV5-6|.
CASSLNRGLTEAFF
TGTGCCAGCAGCTTGAACAGGGGGCTCACTGAAGCTTTCTTT
>.|TRBJ2-1|TRBV5-4|once
CASSQTRGLLGNEQFF
TGTGCCAGCTCCCAAACTCGGGGTCTGTTGGGCAATGAGCAGTTCTTC
>.|TRBJ2-1|TRBV7-3|.
CASSAARGEQFF
TGTGCCAGCAGCGCGGCCAGAGGTGAGCAGTTCTTC
>TRBD2|TRBJ2-1|TRBV18|few
CASSQDGAGIYNEQFF
TGTGCCAGCTCACAGGATGGAGCGGGGATCTACAATGAGCAGTTCTTC
>TRBD1|TRBJ2-3|TRBV6-5|.
CASSYDTGGSTDTQYF
TGTGCCAGCAGTTACGATACAGGGGGAAGCACAGATACGCAGTATTTT
>.|TRBJ1-5|TRBV5-6|.
CASSWGQGQPQHF
TGTGCCAGCAGCTGGGGCCAGGGCCAGCCCCAGCATTTT
>.|TRBJ1-1|TRBV10-2|.
CASRDGSLNTEAFF
TGCGCCAGCAGGGACGGGAGTTTGAACACTGAAGCTTTCTTT
>TRBD1|TRBJ2-5|TRBV5-1|.
CASSQQGYQETQYF
TGCGCCAGCAGCCAACAGGGGTACCAAGAGACCCAGTACTTC
>TRBD2|TRBJ2-3|TRBV9|once
CASSPGGDLRSTQYF
TGTGCCAGCAGCCCGGGGGGGGACCTACGTAGTACGCAGTATTTT
>.|TRBJ2-7|TRBV10-1|.
CASREQGGEQYF
TGCGCCAGCAGGGAACAGGGTGGCGAGCAGTACTTC
>.|TRBJ2-7|TRBV11-1|.
CASSPPISYEQYF
TGTGCCAGCAGCCCCCCAATCTCCTACGAGCAGTACTTC
>TRBD1|TRBJ2-7|TRBV4-3|.
CASSQTLGTVSYEQYF
TGCGCCAGCAGCCAAACGCTCGGGACAGTCTCCTACGAGCAGTACTTC
>TRBD2|TRBJ2-3|TRBV7-2|.
CASRRGKREGGSSTDTQYF
TGTGCCAGCAGGAGGGGAAAAAGGGAGGGCGGAAGTAGCACAGATACGCAGTATTTT
>TRBD1|TRBJ1-1|TRBV6-2/TRBV6-3|.
CASSYFQGAGEAFF
TGTGCCAGCAGTTACTTTCAGGGGGCTGGTGAAGCTTTCTTT
>.|TRBJ2-1|TRBV7-9|.
CASSTRDNYNEQFF
TGTGCCAGCAGCACCCGGGACAACTACAATGAGCAGTTCTTC
>.|TRBJ1-2|TRBV5-4|many
CASSLKGRGGDGYTF
TGTGCCAGCAGCTTGAAGGGCAGGGGTGGGGATGGCTACACCTTC
>.|TRBJ1-2|TRBV30|.
CAWSEGLGGYTF
TGTGCCTGGAGTGAAGGACTGGGTGGCTACACCTTC
>TRBD2|TRBJ2-3|TRBV28|.
CAGGLAGTDTQYF
TGTGCAGGGGGTCTAGCGGGAACAGATACGCAGTATTTT
>TRBD1|TRBJ1-2|TRBV30|.
CAWSTTTGAYGYTF
TGTGCCTGGAGTACCACCACAGGGGCCTATGGCTACACCTTC
>TRBD1|TRBJ1-5|TRBV6-6|.
CASSYSGDRGRQPQHF
TGTGCCAGCAGTTACTCGGGGGACAGGGGGCGACAGCCCCAGCATTTT
>TRBD1|TRBJ2-7|TRBV28|.
CASRGAGQGYEQYF
TGTGCCAGCAGGGGAGCTGGACAGGGCTACGAGCAGTACTTC
>TRBD1|TRBJ1-2|TRBV30|.
CAWSGQTGGTGYTF
TGTGCCTGGAGTGGCCAAACAGGGGGCACCGGCTACACCTTC
>.|TRBJ1-1|TRBV5-1|.
CASSPSGAHRIEAFF
TGCGCCAGCAGCCCTTCCGGAGCCCACAGGATTGAAGCTTTCTTT
>TRBD1|TRBJ1-3|TRBV5-5|.
CASSRQGGFSGNTIYF
TGTGCCAGCAGCCGACAGGGGGGATTCTCTGGAAACACCATATATTTT
>TRBD2|TRBJ2-3|TRBV7-2|.
CASSLRLAGSTDTQYF
TGTGCCAGCAGCTTACGACTAGCGGGGAGCACAGATACGCAGTATTTT
>.|TRBJ1-3|TRBV19|.
CASSIDGSSGNTIYF
TGTGCCAGTAGTATAGACGGGAGCTCTGGAAACACCATATATTTT
>TRBD1|TRBJ2-1|TRBV5-1|.
CASSATGVSYNEQFF
TGCGCCAGCAGCGCGACAGGGGTTTCCTACAATGAGCAGTTCTTC
>TRBD1|TRBJ2-3|TRBV28|.
CASTGGQGTDTQYF
TGTGCCAGTACGGGAGGACAGGGGACAGATACGCAGTATTTT
>.|TRBJ1-1|TRBV30|.
CAWGQGVEAFF
TGTGCCTGGGGACAAGGGGTTGAAGCTTTCTTT
>.|TRBJ2-5|TRBV7-2|.
CASSFDTSQTQYF
TGTGCCAGCAGCTTTGACACCTCCCAGACCCAGTACTTC
>.|TRBJ2-7|TRBV5-6|.
CASSFAGGGYEQYF
TGTGCCAGCAGCTTCGCAGGGGGAGGCTACGAGCAGTACTTC
>.|TRBJ2-5|TRBV28|once
CASSLTGLRQETQYF
TGTGCCAGCAGTTTAACAGGGTTGCGACAAGAGACCCAGTACTTC
>.|TRBJ2-3|TRBV4-3|.
CASSQDTAGHTDTQYF
TGCGCCAGCAGCCAAGACACGGCGGGGCACACAGATACGCAGTATTTT
>.|TRBJ2-1|TRBV5-5|once
CASSFLDSYNEQFF
TGTGCCAGCAGCTTCTTAGATTCCTACAATGAGCAGTTCTTC
>.|TRBJ1-5|TRBV24-1|.
CATSDPAETNQPQHF
TGTGCCACCAGTGACCCAGCAGAGACAAATCAGCCCCAGCATTTT
>TRBD2|TRBJ2-1|TRBV7-8|.
CASSLITGKTSGYNEQFF
TGTGCCAGCAGCTTAATTACAGGGAAGACTAGCGGGTACAATGAGCAGTTCTTC
>.|TRBJ1-2|TRBV4-3|.
CASSHRAKTNYGYTF
TGCGCCAGCAGCCATCGCGCGAAAACGAACTATGGCTACACCTTC
>.|TRBJ1-6|TRBV12-3/TRBV12-4|.
CASSRNRVSPLHF
TGTGCCAGCAGTCGAAACAGGGTTTCACCCCTCCACTTT